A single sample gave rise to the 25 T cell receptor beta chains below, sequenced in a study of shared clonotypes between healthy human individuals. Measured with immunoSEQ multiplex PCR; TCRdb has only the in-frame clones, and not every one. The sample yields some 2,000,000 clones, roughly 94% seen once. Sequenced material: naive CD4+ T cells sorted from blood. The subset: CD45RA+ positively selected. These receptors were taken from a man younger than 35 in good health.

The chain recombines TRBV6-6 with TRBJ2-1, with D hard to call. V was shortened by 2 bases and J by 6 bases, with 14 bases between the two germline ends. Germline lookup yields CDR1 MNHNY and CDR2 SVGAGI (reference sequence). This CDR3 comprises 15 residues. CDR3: CASSYGDGGINEQFF. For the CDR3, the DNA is TGTGCCAGCAGTTACGGCGACGGCGGAATCAATGAGCAGTTCTTC.

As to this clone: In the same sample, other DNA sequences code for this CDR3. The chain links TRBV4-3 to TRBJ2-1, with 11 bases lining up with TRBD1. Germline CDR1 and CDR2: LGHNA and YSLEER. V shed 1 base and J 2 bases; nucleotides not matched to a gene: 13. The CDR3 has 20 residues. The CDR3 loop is CASSQGANLGTGGPYNEQFF. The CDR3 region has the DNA TGCGCCAGCAGCCAAGGGGCGAATCTGGGGACAGGGGGACCCTACAATGAGCAGTTCTTC.

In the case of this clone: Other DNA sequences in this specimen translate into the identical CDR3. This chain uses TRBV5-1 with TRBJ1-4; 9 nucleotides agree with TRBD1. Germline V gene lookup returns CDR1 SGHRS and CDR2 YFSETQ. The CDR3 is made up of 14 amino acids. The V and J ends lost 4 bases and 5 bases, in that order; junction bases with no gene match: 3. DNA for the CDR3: TGCGCCAGCAGCCAAGGACAGGGGAATGAAAAACTGTTTTTT. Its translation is CASSQGQGNEKLFF.

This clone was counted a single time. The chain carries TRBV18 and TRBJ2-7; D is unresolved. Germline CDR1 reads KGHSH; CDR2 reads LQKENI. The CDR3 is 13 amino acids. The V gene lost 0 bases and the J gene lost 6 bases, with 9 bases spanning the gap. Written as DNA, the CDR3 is TGTGCCAGCTCACCACCGGTGGCGACCGAGCAGTACTTC. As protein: CASSPPVATEQYF.

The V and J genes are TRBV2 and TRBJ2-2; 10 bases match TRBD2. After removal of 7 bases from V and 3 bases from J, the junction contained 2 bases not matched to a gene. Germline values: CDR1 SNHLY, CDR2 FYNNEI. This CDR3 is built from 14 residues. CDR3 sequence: CASIAGGYTGELFF. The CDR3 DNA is TGTGCCAGCATAGCGGGGGGATACACCGGGGAGCTGTTTTTT.

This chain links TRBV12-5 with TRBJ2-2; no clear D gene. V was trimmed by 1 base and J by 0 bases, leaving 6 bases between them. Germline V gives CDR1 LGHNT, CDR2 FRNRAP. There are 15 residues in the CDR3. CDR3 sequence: CASGLGRTNTGELFF. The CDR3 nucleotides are TGTGCTAGTGGTTTGGGACGCACGAACACCGGGGAGCTGTTTTTT.

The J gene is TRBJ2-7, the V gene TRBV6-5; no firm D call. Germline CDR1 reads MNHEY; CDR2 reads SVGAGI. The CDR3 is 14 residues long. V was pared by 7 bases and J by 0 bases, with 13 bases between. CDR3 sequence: CASTRGRFSYEQYF. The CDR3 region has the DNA TGTGCCAGCACCCGAGGACGATTCTCCTACGAGCAGTACTTC.

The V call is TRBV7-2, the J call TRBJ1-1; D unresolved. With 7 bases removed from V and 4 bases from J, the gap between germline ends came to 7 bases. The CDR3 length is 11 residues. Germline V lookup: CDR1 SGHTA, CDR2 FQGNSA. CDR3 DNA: TGTGCCAGCAACCGGGTCACTGAAGCTTTCTTT. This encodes CASNRVTEAFF. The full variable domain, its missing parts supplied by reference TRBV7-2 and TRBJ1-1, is GAGVSQSPSNKVTEKGKDVELRCDPISGHTALYWYRQSLGQGLEFLIYFQGNSAPDKSGLPSDRFSAERTGGSVSTLTIQRTQQEDSAVYLCASNRVTEAFFGQGTRLTVV.

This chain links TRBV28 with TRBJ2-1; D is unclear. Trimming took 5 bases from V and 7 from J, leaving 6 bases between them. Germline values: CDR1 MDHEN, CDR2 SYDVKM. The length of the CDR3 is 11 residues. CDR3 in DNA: TGTGCCAGCAGTATTCCGAATGAGCAGTTCTTC. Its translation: CASSIPNEQFF.

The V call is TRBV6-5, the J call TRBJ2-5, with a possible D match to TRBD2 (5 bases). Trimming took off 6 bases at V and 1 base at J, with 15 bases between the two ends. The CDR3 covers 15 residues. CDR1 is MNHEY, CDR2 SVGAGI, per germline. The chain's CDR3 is CASRDLGGGQETQYF. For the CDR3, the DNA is TGTGCCAGCAGGGACTTGGGCGGCGGCCAAGAGACCCAGTACTTC.

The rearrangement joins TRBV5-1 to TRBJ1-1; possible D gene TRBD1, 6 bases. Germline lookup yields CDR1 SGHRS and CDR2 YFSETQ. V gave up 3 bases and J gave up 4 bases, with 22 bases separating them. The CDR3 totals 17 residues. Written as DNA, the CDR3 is TGCGCCAGCAGCTGGATTCCGGACAGCGCCTCGGGCACTGAAGCTTTCTTT. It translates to CASSWIPDSASGTEAFF.

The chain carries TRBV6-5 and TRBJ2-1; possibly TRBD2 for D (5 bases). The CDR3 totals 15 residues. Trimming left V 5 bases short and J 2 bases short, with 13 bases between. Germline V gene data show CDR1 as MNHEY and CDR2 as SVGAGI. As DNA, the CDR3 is TGTGCCAGCAGTAGTAGCGTTGCCCCCTACAATGAGCAGTTCTTC. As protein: CASSSSVAPYNEQFF.

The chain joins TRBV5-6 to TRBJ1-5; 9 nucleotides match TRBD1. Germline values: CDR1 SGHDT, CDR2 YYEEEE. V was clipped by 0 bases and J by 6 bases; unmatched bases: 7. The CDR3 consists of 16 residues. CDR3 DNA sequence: TGTGCCAGCAGCTTGGGAGGAACAGGGGGCCCTCAGCCCCAGCATTTT. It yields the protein CASSLGGTGGPQPQHF. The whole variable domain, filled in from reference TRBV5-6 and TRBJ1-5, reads DAGVTQSPTHLIKTRGQQVTLRCSPKSGHDTVSWYQQALGQGPQFIFQYYEEEERQRGNFPDRFSGHQFPNYSSELNVNALLLGDSALYLCASSLGGTGGPQPQHFGDGTRLSIL.

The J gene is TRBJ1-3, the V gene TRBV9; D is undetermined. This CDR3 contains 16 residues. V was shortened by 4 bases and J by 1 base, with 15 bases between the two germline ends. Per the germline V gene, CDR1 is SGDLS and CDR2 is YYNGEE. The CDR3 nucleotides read TGTGCCAGCAGCTTCACCCCTGGGGTATCTGGAAACACCATATATTTT. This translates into CASSFTPGVSGNTIYF.

As DNA, the CDR3 is TGCGCCAGCAGCTGGCGGGACAGGGGCACTGAAGCTTTCTTT. Amino acid sequence: CASSWRDRGTEAFF. The chain employs TRBV5-1 and TRBJ1-1, with 10 positions matching TRBD1. Trimming at V came to 3 bases and at J to 4 bases, leaving 3 bases not matched to a gene. Per germline, CDR1 SGHRS and CDR2 YFSETQ. The CDR3 length is 14 residues.

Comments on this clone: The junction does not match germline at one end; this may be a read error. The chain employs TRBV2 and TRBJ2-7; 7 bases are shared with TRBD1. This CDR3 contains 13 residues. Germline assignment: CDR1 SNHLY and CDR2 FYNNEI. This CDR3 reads CASRGDSSFEQYF. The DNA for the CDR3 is TGTGCCAGCAGGGGGGACAGTTCCTTCGAGCAGTACTTC.

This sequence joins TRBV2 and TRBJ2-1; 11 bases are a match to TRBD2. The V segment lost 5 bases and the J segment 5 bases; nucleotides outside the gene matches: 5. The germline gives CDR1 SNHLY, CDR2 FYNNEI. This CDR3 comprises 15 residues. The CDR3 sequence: CASSLPGLADNEQFF. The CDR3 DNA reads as TGTGCCAGCAGTTTACCGGGACTAGCGGACAATGAGCAGTTCTTC. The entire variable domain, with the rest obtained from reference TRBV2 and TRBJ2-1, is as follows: EPEVTQTPSHQVTQMGQEVILRCVPISNHLYFYWYRQILGQKVEFLVSFYNNEISEKSEIFDDQFSVERPDGSNFTLKIRSTKLEDSAMYFCASSLPGLADNEQFFGPGTRLTVL.

DNA of the CDR3: TGTGCCAGCAGTTCCGGGCAGGGCAGGATTTATGGCTACACCTTC. This sequence encodes CASSSGQGRIYGYTF. This chain connects TRBV28 to TRBJ1-2; tentative D call: TRBD1 (5 bases). Germline assignment: CDR1 MDHEN and CDR2 SYDVKM. The CDR3 extends over 15 amino acids. V shed 4 bases and J shed 5 bases, with 17 bases lying between them.

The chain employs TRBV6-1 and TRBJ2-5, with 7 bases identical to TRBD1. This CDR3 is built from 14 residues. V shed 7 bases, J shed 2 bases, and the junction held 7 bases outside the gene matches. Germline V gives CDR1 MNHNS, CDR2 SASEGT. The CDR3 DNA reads TGTGCCAGCACAGGGACAGCCACGCAAGAGACCCAGTACTTC. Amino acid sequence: CASTGTATQETQYF.

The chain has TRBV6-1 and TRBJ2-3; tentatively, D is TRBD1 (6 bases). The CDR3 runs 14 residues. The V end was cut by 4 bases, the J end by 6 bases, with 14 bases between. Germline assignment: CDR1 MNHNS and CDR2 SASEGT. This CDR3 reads CASSASGAWDTQYF. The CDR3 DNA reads TGTGCCAGCAGTGCCTCAGGGGCCTGGGATACGCAGTATTTT.

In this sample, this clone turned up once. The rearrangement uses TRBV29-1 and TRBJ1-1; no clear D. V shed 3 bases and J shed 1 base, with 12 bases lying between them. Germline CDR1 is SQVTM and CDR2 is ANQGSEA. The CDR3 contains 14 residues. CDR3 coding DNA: TGCAGCGTTGACACAAGGGTGGCGAACACTGAAGCTTTCTTT. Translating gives CSVDTRVANTEAFF.

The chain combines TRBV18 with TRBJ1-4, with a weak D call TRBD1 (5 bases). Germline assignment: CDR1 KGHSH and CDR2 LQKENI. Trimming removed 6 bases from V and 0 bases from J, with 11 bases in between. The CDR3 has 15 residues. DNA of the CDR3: TGTGCCAGCTCGACAGCCGTTGCAACTAATGAAAAACTGTTTTTT. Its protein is CASSTAVATNEKLFF.

CDR3 region: CASSLQGPLANYGYTF. The CDR3 DNA follows: TGTGCCAGCAGCTTACAGGGCCCTTTGGCTAACTATGGCTACACCTTC. V is TRBV5-4 and J is TRBJ1-2; possibly TRBD1 for D (6 bases). V was clipped by 2 bases and J by 0 bases, with 14 bases between them. CDR3 size: 16 residues. CDR1 SGHNT and CDR2 YYREEE come from the germline V gene (reference sequence).

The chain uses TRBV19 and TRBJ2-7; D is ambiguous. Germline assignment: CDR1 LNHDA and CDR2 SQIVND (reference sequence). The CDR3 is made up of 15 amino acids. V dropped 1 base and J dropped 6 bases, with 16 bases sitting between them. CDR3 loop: CASSIVGKKWSEQYF. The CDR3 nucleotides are TGTGCCAGTAGTATAGTGGGCAAAAAGTGGTCCGAGCAGTACTTC.

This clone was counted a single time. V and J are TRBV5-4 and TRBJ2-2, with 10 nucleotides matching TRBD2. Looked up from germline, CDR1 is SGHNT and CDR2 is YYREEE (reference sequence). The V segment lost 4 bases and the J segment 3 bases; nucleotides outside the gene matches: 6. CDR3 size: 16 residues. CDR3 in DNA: TGTGCCAGCAGCCCCCGTCTAGCGGGAGACACCGGGGAGCTGTTTTTT. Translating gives CASSPRLAGDTGELFF.